What follows is one T cell receptor beta chain and its context. No antigen is known for it. The data are from a study of graft-versus-host responses after intestinal transplantation. Clones were sequenced by immunoSEQ multiplex PCR, and TCRdb holds only the in-frame ones, with some missing. The profile covers about 88,000 clones, with about 94% appearing a single time and roughly 0.17% taken by the ten largest. Study results and caveats: The highest levels of circulating GvH clones went along with early declines in HvG clones after transplant.

The sequence was obtained from a human donor who was the organ donor for an intestinal transplant. The sample consisted of unstimulated CD4+ T cells sorted from spleen or lymph node cells, taken before transplant.

The DNA of the CDR3 is TGTGCCAGCAGCTCAGAGGGAGGGGGAGTATCACCCCTCCACTTT. Translating it yields CASSSEGGGVSPLHF. The rearrangement uses TRBV7-6 and TRBJ1-6; D may be TRBD1 (6 bases). The CDR3 has 15 amino acids. The V gene's germline CDR1 is SGHVS and CDR2 FNYEAQ. The V end was cut by 4 bases, the J end by 10 bases, with 17 bases between.